This T cell receptor beta chain appears in the sequencing data of a study of blood T cells in healthy people across ages. Sample-barcoded 5' priming and a J-beta primer mix drove a second PCR of about 7 to 11 cycles. TCRdb recomputed calls from the 5' RACE reads with MiXCR, one row per CDR3 protein. The sample contains over 950,000 distinct CDR3 sequences, 30% to 40% of which appear only once. The CDR3 has 17 amino acids. V was pared by 8 bases and J by 4 bases, with 17 bases of the junction left unmatched. Germline V gene sequence: CDR1 MNHEY, CDR2 SVGEGT. In regard to this clonotype: Its antigen is as yet unknown.

Whole-study results and caveats: Investigators viewed diversity estimates from one million T cells as underestimates, the study reported.

The clonotype comes from a man aged 18 to 35 in good health. This sequence joins TRBV6-2 or TRBV6-3 and TRBJ1-1; 9 nucleotides line up with TRBD1. Sequenced input: blood. The CDR3 loop reads CASEKDRDRVLGTEAFF. As DNA, the CDR3 is TGTGCCAGCGAAAAGGATCGGGACAGGGTTTTGGGCACTGAAGCTTTCTTT.